These 28 T cell receptor beta chains originate from one sample sequenced in a study of vaccination and CD4 T cells after COVID-19. The treatment: roughly 10-day PBMC culture with coronavirus spike peptide pools or control peptides (ViraFEST assay). Cultured CD4+ T-cell DNA underwent Oncomine TCR Beta short-read sequencing. A single record per CDR3 protein comes from TCRdb applying MiXCR to the PCR reads. This sample has fewer than 20,000 distinct CDR3 sequences, with about three fifths found just once. No antigen has been identified for these receptors. The sequenced material came from CD4+ T cells from blood, cultured in vitro. The origin of the receptors is a human donor who had recovered from COVID-19.

The CDR3 DNA sequence: TGCAGTGCTAGAGATCTAGATAGAGGGTTTTTGAATTCACCCCTCCACTTT. Protein sequence: CSARDLDRGFLNSPLHF. This chain links TRBV20-1 with TRBJ1-6; D is undetermined. Germline V gives CDR1 DFQATT, CDR2 SNEGSKA (reference sequence). V was shortened by 0 bases and J by 7 bases, with 19 bases between the two germline ends. The CDR3 sequence is 17 residues long.

This chain joins TRBV4-3 and TRBJ1-5; D is uncertain. CDR1 and CDR2 from the germline V gene are LGHNA and YSLEER. The CDR3 runs 15 residues. V gave up 4 bases and J gave up 2 bases, with 12 bases separating them. This chain's CDR3 is CASSLSIVGNQPQHF. CDR3 nucleotide sequence: TGCGCCAGCAGCCTTTCGATTGTAGGCAATCAGCCCCAGCATTTT.

The chain uses TRBV11-3 and TRBJ2-5; 13 nucleotides line up with TRBD2. The CDR3 consists of 17 residues. V dropped 3 bases and J dropped 5; count of bases not matched to a gene: 9. Per the germline V gene, CDR1 is SGHNT and CDR2 is YENEEA. CDR3 in amino acids: CASSFGTSGGAEETQYF. CDR3 sequence (DNA): TGTGCCAGCAGCTTCGGAACTAGCGGGGGGGCCGAGGAGACCCAGTACTTC.

The chain couples TRBV6-1 to TRBJ1-1, with TRBD1 identical over 7 bases. Germline lookup yields CDR1 MNHNS and CDR2 SASEGT. The CDR3 sequence is 14 residues long. Unmatched junction bases numbered 4, after V lost 5 bases and J lost 1 base. CDR3 DNA: TGTGCCAGCAGTCCGACAGGGACGAACACTGAAGCTTTCTTT. It translates to CASSPTGTNTEAFF.

This clonotype has just a few counts. The CDR3 DNA sequence: TGTGCCAGCCGAGTGATAGCGGGGGGAGAGCAGTACTTC. This encodes CASRVIAGGEQYF. J is TRBJ2-7 and V is TRBV2; 10 bases are a match to TRBD2. V lost 8 bases to trimming and J lost 7 bases; unmatched junction nucleotides: 8. The germline gives CDR1 SNHLY, CDR2 FYNNEI. This CDR3 is 13 amino acids long.

In its sample, this clonotype is medium-sized. The chain uses TRBV21-1 and TRBJ1-5; the D segment call TRBD1 is taken from the table without a DNA check. TRBV21-1 is deemed a pseudogene. This CDR3 is built from 16 residues. The CDR3 DNA follows: TGTGCCAGCGCCAATACTCAGGGGGGATGCAATCAGCCCCAGCATTTT. Its protein product is CASANTQGGCNQPQHF.

The J gene is TRBJ2-2, the V gene TRBV20-1; 8 bases fit TRBD2. The germline CDR1 and CDR2 sequences are DFQATT and SNEGSKA (reference sequence). V shed 3 bases and J 1 base; nucleotides not matched to a gene: 7. CDR3 length equals 16 residues. The CDR3 DNA reads as TGCAGTGCTAGTCGGGGGCTAGCGGGGAACACCGGGGAGCTGTTTTTT. Amino acid sequence: CSASRGLAGNTGELFF.

The chain carries TRBV11-3 and TRBJ2-2; tentatively, D is TRBD2 (6 bases). CDR3 length: 16 residues. Per the germline V gene, CDR1 is SGHNT and CDR2 is YENEEA. Trimming took 5 bases from V and 4 from J, leaving 17 bases between them. CDR3 sequence (DNA): TGTGCCAGCAGCCCTCGATCGACTAGTAGCACCGGGGAGCTGTTTTTT. It codes for CASSPRSTSSTGELFF.

This rearrangement joins TRBV24-1 to TRBJ2-1; 15 bases match TRBD2. The germline CDR1 and CDR2 sequences are KGHDR and SFDVKD. V gave up 4 bases and J gave up 6 bases; unmatched junction bases: 3. The CDR3 covers 16 residues. The CDR3 DNA follows: TGTGCCACCAGTGACTGGACTAGCGGGAGGGGCAATGAGCAGTTCTTC. It specifies CATSDWTSGRGNEQFF.

V usage is TRBV6-5 and J usage is TRBJ2-5, with 7 bases identical to TRBD1. The junction had 1 base not matched to a gene; V was cut back by 4 bases and J by 5 bases. The CDR3 length is 12 residues. The V gene's germline CDR1 is MNHEY and CDR2 SVGAGI. The CDR3 reads CASSSDRETQYF. CDR3 nucleotides: TGTGCCAGCAGTTCGGACAGGGAGACCCAGTACTTC.

This clonotype was seen a few times. This sequence joins TRBV12-3 or TRBV12-4 and TRBJ2-2; 9 nucleotides align to TRBD2. The CDR3 runs to 16 residues. V gave up 6 bases and J gave up 6 bases; unmatched junction bases: 11. DNA of the CDR3: TGTGCCAGCAGCCCCCGGGGAGGCGGGAGGGCCGGGGAGCTGTTTTTT. Translation gives CASSPRGGGRAGELFF.

The J gene is TRBJ1-6, the V gene TRBV7-2; D is possibly TRBD1 (6 bases). Between the trimmed V and J ends, which lost 1 base and 8 bases, there was a span of 12 bases. The CDR3 is 15 amino acids. The germline gives CDR1 SGHTA, CDR2 FQGNSA. The CDR3 DNA reads as TGTGCCAGCAGCTTAGAGGGGGATTGGTATTCACCCCTCCACTTT. It yields the protein CASSLEGDWYSPLHF.

The chain is built from TRBV11-3 and TRBJ2-3, with D maybe TRBD1 (6 bases). The V gene lost 4 bases and the J gene lost 2 bases, with 10 bases spanning the gap. This CDR3 comprises 14 residues. Per the germline V gene, CDR1 is SGHNT and CDR2 is YENEEA. In DNA, the CDR3 is TGTGCCAGCAGCTCGGGACACTCCACAGATACGCAGTATTTT. Translating it yields CASSSGHSTDTQYF.

A remark on this clonotype: The germline gene is not matched at one end of the junction; a read error may be the cause. The CDR3 protein is CASSLDREGHQPRHF. The CDR3 DNA reads TGTGCCAGCAGTCTTGACAGGGAGGGTCATCAGCCCCGGCATTTT. The chain joins TRBV6-1 to TRBJ1-5, with TRBD1 matching over 7 bases. Germline CDR1 reads MNHNS; CDR2 reads SASEGT. The CDR3 is made up of 15 amino acids.

The chain couples TRBV7-2 to TRBJ2-3; D is uncertain. This CDR3 is 13 amino acids long. CDR1 is SGHTA, CDR2 FQGNSA, per germline. The germline V and J ends were trimmed by 6 bases and 1 base, with 8 bases remaining between them. CDR3 in DNA: TGTGCCAGCAGTCGGGCTGGCACAGATACGCAGTATTTT. Translating gives CASSRAGTDTQYF.

This rearrangement joins TRBV7-3 to TRBJ2-3; weak D call: TRBD2 (6 bases). Trimming stripped 5 bases from V and 1 base from J, with 10 bases between. The CDR3 is made up of 14 amino acids. Germline CDR1 is SGHTA and CDR2 is FQGTGA. CDR3 bases: TGTGCCAGCAGCGGTATAGCGGGCACAGATACGCAGTATTTT. The encoded protein is CASSGIAGTDTQYF.

J is TRBJ1-1 and V is TRBV7-3, with D perhaps TRBD1 (6 bases). The germline V gene encodes CDR1 SGHTA and CDR2 FQGTGA. The V gene lost 5 bases and the J gene lost 7 bases, with 14 bases spanning the gap. This CDR3 comprises 13 residues. As DNA, the CDR3 is TGTGCCAGCAGCCGCGACAGGAATGGTGAAGCTTTCTTT. It is translated as CASSRDRNGEAFF.

Only a few counts were recorded for this clonotype. The V and J genes are TRBV5-1 and TRBJ1-1; D remains ambiguous. The germline CDR1 and CDR2 sequences are SGHRS and YFSETQ. CDR3 length: 14 amino acids. The germline V and J ends were trimmed by 0 bases and 5 bases, with 11 bases remaining between them. This chain's CDR3 is CASSLVDFRTEAFF. Here the CDR3 DNA reads TGCGCCAGCAGCTTGGTCGACTTTAGGACTGAAGCTTTCTTT.

This chain connects TRBV2 to TRBJ2-3, with 11 bases lining up with TRBD2. Germline lookup yields CDR1 SNHLY and CDR2 FYNNEI. Germline trimming cut 3 bases from V and 6 bases from J; bases unmatched to any gene: 5. This CDR3 is 15 amino acids long. CDR3 coding DNA: TGTGCCAGCAGTGAGCTAGCGGGAGGTTGGGATACGCAGTATTTT. Protein: CASSELAGGWDTQYF.

V gene TRBV15 combines with J gene TRBJ2-7, with a weak D call TRBD2 (5 bases). The CDR3 loop spans 13 amino acids. Germline CDR1 reads LNHNV; CDR2 reads YYDKDF (reference sequence). Trimming cost V 3 bases and J 4 bases, with 10 bases left between them. This CDR3 is CATSRGARYEQYF. The CDR3 DNA reads TGTGCCACCAGCAGGGGAGCAAGGTACGAGCAGTACTTC.

The chain uses TRBV20-1 and TRBJ2-2, with D maybe TRBD2 (6 bases). Germline V gene sequence: CDR1 DFQATT, CDR2 SNEGSKA (reference sequence). The CDR3 sequence is 14 residues long. V was cut by 2 bases and J by 7 bases, with 14 bases left in between. The CDR3 here is CSARTLEGNGELFF. The CDR3 DNA reads TGCAGTGCTAGAACCCTGGAGGGAAACGGGGAGCTGTTTTTT.

This clonotype was seen a handful of times. This chain uses TRBV20-1 with TRBJ2-2; TRBD2 agrees at 11 bases. Germline assignment: CDR1 DFQATT and CDR2 SNEGSKA (reference sequence). V shed 0 bases, J shed 6 bases, and the junction held 6 bases outside the gene matches. The CDR3 has 16 amino acids. The CDR3 loop reads CSARDQTSGGPGELFF. Written as DNA, the CDR3 is TGCAGTGCTAGAGATCAAACTAGCGGGGGCCCCGGGGAGCTGTTTTTT.

V is TRBV5-1 and J is TRBJ1-1; TRBD1 is a possible D gene (5 bases). Deletions cut 4 bases from V and 2 bases from J, with 12 bases between. CDR3 length: 14 residues. CDR1 is SGHRS, CDR2 YFSETQ, per germline. CDR3 in DNA: TGCGCCAGCAGCGCGGGGACCGCTAACACTGAAGCTTTCTTT. Encoded protein: CASSAGTANTEAFF.

The rearrangement links TRBV6-1 to TRBJ2-7; 12 bases align to TRBD2. V trimming: 2 bases; J trimming: 4 bases; junction bases outside the gene matches: 9. The CDR3 is 17 residues long. Germline V lookup: CDR1 MNHNS, CDR2 SASEGT. In DNA form, the CDR3 reads TGTGCCAGCAGTGAAAGGTCTAGCGGGGGGGCCGTTTACGAGCAGTACTTC. This sequence encodes CASSERSSGGAVYEQYF.

A word on this clonotype: An end of the junction does not agree with germline; a read error may underlie this. This chain connects TRBV7-7 to TRBJ2-5; no firm D call. CDR3 size: 15 residues. The V gene's germline CDR1 is SSHAT and CDR2 FNYEAQ (reference sequence). CDR3 in DNA: TGTGCTAGCAGCTTACTAATTGGTGCGGAAGAGACCCAGTACTTC. Translation gives CASSLLIGAEETQYF. Looking up the rest from reference TRBV7-7 and TRBJ2-5 gives the full variable domain: GAGVSQSPRYKVTKRGQDVTLRCDPISSHATLYWYQQALGQGPEFLTYFNYEAQPDKSGLPSDRFSAERPEGSISTLTIQRTEQRDSAMYRCASSLLIGAEETQYFGPGTRLLVL.

The chain recombines TRBV10-3 with TRBJ2-5, with 7 bases matching TRBD1. The CDR3 is 14 residues long. V lost 3 bases and J lost 2; bases outside the gene matches: 3. Germline lookup yields CDR1 ENHRY and CDR2 SYGVKD. The CDR3 region has the DNA TGTGCCATCAGTGAAGGGACAGTGCAAGAGACCCAGTACTTC. This gives the protein CAISEGTVQETQYF.

The rearrangement links TRBV7-6 to TRBJ2-7; possible D gene TRBD1, 6 bases. In germline, CDR1 is SGHVS, CDR2 FNYEAQ. CDR3 length: 13 residues. Trimming removed 5 bases at V and 7 bases at J, with 15 bases between. CDR3 protein: CASSLTRGIEQYF. In DNA form, the CDR3 reads TGTGCCAGCAGCCTAACGAGGGGGATTGAGCAGTACTTC.

The rearrangement links TRBV11-2 to TRBJ1-2, with D unresolved. CDR3 length: 12 amino acids. V was clipped by 0 bases and J by 2 bases, with 1 base between them. Per the germline V gene, CDR1 is SGHAT and CDR2 is FQNNGV. The CDR3 reads CASSLENYGYTF. The CDR3 DNA is TGTGCCAGCAGCTTAGAAAACTATGGCTACACCTTC.